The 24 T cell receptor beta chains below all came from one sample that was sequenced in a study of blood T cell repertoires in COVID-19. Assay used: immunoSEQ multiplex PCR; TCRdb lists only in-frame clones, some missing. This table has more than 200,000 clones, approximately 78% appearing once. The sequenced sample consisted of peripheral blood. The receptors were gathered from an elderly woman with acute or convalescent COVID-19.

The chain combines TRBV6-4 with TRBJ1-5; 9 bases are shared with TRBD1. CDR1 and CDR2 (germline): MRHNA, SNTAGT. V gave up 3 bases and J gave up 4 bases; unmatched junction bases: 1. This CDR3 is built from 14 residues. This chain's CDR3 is CASSEGTGNQPQHF. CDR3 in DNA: TGTGCCAGCAGTGAAGGGACAGGGAATCAGCCCCAGCATTTT.

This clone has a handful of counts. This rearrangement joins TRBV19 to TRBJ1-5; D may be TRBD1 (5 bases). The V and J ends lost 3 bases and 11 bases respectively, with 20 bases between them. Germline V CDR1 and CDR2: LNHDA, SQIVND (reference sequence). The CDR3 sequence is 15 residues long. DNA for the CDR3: TGTGCCAGTAGTATGGGTCTGGCAGGACATACGGCCCAGCATTTT. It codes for CASSMGLAGHTAQHF.

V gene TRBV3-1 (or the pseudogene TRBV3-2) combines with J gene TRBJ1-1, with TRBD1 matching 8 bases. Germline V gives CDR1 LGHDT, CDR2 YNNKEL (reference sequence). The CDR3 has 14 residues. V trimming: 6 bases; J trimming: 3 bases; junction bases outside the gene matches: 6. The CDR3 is CASRSGGADTEAFF. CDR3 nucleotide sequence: TGTGCCAGCAGATCAGGGGGCGCTGACACTGAAGCTTTCTTT.

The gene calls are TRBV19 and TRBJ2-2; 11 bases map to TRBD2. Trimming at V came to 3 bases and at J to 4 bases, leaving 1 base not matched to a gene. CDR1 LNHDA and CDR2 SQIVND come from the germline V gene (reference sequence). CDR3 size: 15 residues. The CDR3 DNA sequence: TGTGCCAGTAGTATTAGCGGGGGGGCCACCGGGGAGCTGTTTTTT. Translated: CASSISGGATGELFF.

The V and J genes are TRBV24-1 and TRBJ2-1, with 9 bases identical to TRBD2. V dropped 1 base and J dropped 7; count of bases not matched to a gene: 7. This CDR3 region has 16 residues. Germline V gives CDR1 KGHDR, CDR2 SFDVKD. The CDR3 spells CATSDFGAGGQNEQFF. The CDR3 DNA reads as TGTGCCACCAGTGATTTTGGCGCGGGGGGGCAGAATGAGCAGTTCTTC.

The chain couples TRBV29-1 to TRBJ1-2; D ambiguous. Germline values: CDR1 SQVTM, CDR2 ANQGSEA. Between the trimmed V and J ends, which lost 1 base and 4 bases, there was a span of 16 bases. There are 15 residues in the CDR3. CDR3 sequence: CSVEGFSVMGYGYTF. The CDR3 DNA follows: TGCAGCGTTGAAGGGTTCAGCGTAATGGGCTATGGCTACACCTTC.

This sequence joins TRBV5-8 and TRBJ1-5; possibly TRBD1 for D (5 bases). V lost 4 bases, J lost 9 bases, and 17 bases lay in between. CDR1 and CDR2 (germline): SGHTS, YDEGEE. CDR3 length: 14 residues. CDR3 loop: CASSRRGVVLPQHF. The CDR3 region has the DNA TGTGCCAGCAGCCGACGGGGGGTTGTCTTGCCCCAGCATTTT.

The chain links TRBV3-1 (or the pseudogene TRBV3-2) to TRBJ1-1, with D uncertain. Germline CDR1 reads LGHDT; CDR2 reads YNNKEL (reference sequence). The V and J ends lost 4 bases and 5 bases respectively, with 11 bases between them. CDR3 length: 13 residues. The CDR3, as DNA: TGTGCCAGCAGCCTCGGGTTGGTTACTGAAGCTTTCTTT. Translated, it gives CASSLGLVTEAFF.

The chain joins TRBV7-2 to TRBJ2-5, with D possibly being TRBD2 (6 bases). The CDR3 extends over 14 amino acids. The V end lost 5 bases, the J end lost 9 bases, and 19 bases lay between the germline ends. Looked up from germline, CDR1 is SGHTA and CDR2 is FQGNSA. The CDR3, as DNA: TGTGCCAGCAGCGGCGCTTCAGGGAGGTGGGCCCAGTACTTC. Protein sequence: CASSGASGRWAQYF.

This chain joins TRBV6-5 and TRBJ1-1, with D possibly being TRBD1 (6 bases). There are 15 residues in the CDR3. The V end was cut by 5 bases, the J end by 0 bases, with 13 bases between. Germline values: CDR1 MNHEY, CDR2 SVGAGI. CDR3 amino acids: CASSKTGTLNTEAFF. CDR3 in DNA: TGTGCCAGCAGTAAAACCGGGACATTGAACACTGAAGCTTTCTTT.

Here the CDR3 DNA reads TGTGCCAGCAGCACGGGACTCCTTAACTATGGCTACACCTTC. Translated, it gives CASSTGLLNYGYTF. The rearrangement uses TRBV7-9 and TRBJ1-2; D might be TRBD1 (5 bases). In germline, CDR1 is SEHNR, CDR2 FQNEAQ (reference sequence). The CDR3 runs to 14 residues. V was pared by 5 bases and J by 1 base, with 11 bases between.

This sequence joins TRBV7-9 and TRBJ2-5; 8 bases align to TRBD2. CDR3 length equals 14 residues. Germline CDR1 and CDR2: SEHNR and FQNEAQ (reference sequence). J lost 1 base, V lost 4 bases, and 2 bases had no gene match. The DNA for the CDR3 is TGTGCCAGCAGCTGGACTAGCTCCCAAGAGACCCAGTACTTC. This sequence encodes CASSWTSSQETQYF.

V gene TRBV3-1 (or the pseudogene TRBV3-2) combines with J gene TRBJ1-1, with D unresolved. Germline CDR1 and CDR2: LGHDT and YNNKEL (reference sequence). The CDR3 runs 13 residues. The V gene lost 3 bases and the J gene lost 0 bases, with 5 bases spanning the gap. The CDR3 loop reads CASSHGLNTEAFF. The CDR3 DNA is TGTGCCAGCAGCCACGGTCTGAACACTGAAGCTTTCTTT.

CDR3 in amino acids: CASSQDLVEGAETQYF. The CDR3 DNA follows: TGCGCCAGCAGCCAAGATCTGGTAGAGGGGGCCGAGACCCAGTACTTC. V usage is TRBV4-3 and J usage is TRBJ2-5; 7 bases map to TRBD1. V was pared by 0 bases and J by 5 bases, with 9 bases of the junction left unmatched. This CDR3 is 16 amino acids long. Germline lookup yields CDR1 LGHNA and CDR2 YSLEER.

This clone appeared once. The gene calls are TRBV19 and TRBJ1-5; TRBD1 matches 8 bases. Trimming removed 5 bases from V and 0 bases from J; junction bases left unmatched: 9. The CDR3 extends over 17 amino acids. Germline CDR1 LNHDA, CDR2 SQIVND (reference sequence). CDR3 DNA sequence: TGTGCCAGTAGTTTAATTACAGGGGGTGATAGCAATCAGCCCCAGCATTTT. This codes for CASSLITGGDSNQPQHF.

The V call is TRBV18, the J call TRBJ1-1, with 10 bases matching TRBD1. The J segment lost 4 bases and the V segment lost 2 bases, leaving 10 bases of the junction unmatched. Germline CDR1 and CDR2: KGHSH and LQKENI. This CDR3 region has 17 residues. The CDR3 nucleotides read TGTGCCAGCTCACCAAACGTCCCGGGACAGGGGAGCACTGAAGCTTTCTTT. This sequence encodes CASSPNVPGQGSTEAFF.

This CDR3 is CASSLVGQGINEQFF. Written as DNA, the CDR3 is TGTGCCAGCAGCTTAGTTGGACAGGGAATCAATGAGCAGTTCTTC. The rearrangement uses TRBV7-2 and TRBJ2-1, with 8 bases fitting TRBD1. V dropped 1 base and J dropped 6; count of bases not matched to a gene: 5. From germline, CDR1 is SGHTA and CDR2 FQGNSA. This CDR3 has 15 residues.

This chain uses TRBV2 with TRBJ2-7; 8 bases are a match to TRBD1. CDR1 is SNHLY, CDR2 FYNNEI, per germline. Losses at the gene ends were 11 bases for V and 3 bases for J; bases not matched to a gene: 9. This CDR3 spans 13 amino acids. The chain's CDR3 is CAAQTGAFYEQYF. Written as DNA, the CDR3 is TGTGCCGCGCAGACAGGGGCGTTCTACGAGCAGTACTTC.

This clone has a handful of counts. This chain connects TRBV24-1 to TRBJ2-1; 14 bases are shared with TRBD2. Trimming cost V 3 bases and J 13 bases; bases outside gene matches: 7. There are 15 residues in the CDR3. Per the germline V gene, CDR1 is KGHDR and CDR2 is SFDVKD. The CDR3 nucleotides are TGTGCCACCAGTGATGTGACCGGACTAGCGGGAGGTCAGTTCTTC. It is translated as CATSDVTGLAGGQFF.

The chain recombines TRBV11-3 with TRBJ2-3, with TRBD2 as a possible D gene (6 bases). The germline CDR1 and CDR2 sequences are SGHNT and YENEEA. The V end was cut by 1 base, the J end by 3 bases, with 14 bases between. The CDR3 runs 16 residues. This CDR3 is CASSLGVGGMTDTQYF. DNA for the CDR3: TGTGCCAGCAGCTTAGGGGTAGGCGGGATGACAGATACGCAGTATTTT.

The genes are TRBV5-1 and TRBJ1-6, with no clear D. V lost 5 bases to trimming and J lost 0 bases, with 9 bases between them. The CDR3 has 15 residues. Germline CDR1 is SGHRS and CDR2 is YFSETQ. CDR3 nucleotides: TGCGCCAGCAGGGCAGCGAGCTCCTATAATTCACCCCTCCACTTT. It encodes CASRAASSYNSPLHF.

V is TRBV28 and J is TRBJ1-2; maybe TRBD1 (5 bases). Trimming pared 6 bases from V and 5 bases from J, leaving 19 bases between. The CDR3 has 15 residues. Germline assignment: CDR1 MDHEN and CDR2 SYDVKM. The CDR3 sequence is CASRGEAGVRYGYTF. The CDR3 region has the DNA TGTGCCAGCAGAGGGGAAGCTGGGGTACGGTATGGCTACACCTTC.

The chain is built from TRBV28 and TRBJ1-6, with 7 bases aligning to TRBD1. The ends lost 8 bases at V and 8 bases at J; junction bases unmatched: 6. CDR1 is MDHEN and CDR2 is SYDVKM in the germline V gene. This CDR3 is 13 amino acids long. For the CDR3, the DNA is TGTGCCAGCCGGGGACAGCCTTATTCACCCCTCCACTTT. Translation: CASRGQPYSPLHF.

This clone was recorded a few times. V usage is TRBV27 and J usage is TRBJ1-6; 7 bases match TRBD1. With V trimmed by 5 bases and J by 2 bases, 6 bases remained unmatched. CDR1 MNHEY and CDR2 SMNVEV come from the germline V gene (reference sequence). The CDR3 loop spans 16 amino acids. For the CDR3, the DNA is TGTGCCAGCAGTCTACAGGGGAGCGCCTATAATTCACCCCTCCACTTT. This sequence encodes CASSLQGSAYNSPLHF.